The clone carrying this T cell receptor (beta chain) appeared many times. This entry is derived from a study of CD8+CD57+ T cells in acquired aplastic anemia. Study information: Mean DNA quantity obtained from sorted CD4+ and CD8+ cells was around 3.2 ug.

For CDR3 and TCR beta VDJ profiling, genomic DNA was the template used. TCRdb re-called the reads with MiXCR, one entry per CDR3 protein. Among 170,000 or so distinct CDR3 sequences listed, about 60% were seen once. An expansion of CD8+CD57+ cells by flow cytometry had been shown in patients chosen for sequencing. Diagnosis of severe acquired aplastic anemia applied to all patients. The specimen sequenced was sorted CD4+, CD8+, or CD8+CD57+ T cells (not recorded which) from PBMCs. This sequence originates from a human donor with aplastic anemia.

The DNA for the CDR3 is TGTGCCAGCAGCACCCGACTAGCTGGTGAGCAGTTCTTC. As protein: CASSTRLAGEQFF. This rearrangement joins TRBV6-2 or TRBV6-3 to TRBJ2-1, with 7 bases that match TRBD2. The CDR3 length is 13 residues. With 6 bases clipped from V and 9 bases from J, the junction kept 8 bases outside the gene matches. Germline loops: CDR1 MNHEY, CDR2 SVGEGT.